These 2 T cell receptor beta chains were all obtained from the same sample, sequenced in a study of cytomegalovirus exposure and HLA in healthy donors. The study ran its PCR with 60 Vbeta and 13 Jbeta primers. TCRdb's copy holds only in-frame clones and misses some; the assay was immunoSEQ multiplex PCR. The table has about 77,000 clones, 78% seen once. Sequenced: PBMCs. The receptor source for this set is a man aged 40-49 years in good health and CMV-seronegative.

The chain uses TRBV4-1 and TRBJ1-1; D is undetermined. The CDR3 is made up of 14 amino acids. CDR1 is MGHRA and CDR2 is YSYEKL in the germline V gene. Trimming removed 0 bases at V and 0 bases at J, with 5 bases between. The CDR3 coding sequence is TGCGCCAGCAGCCAAGATCCAGTGAACACTGAAGCTTTCTTT. Translation gives CASSQDPVNTEAFF.

V usage is TRBV7-2 and J usage is TRBJ2-3; D is undetermined. Germline CDR1 SGHTA, CDR2 FQGNSA. This CDR3 region has 13 residues. V dropped 2 bases and J dropped 6 bases, with 9 bases sitting between them. This CDR3 reads CASSLSYTDTQYF. As DNA, the CDR3 is TGTGCCAGCAGCTTAAGCTATACGGATACGCAGTATTTT.